This section outlines one T cell receptor (beta chain) sequence together with its context. The antigen is not known. TCRdb keeps only in-frame clones here, not all; method: immunoSEQ multiplex PCR. The sample includes approximately 190,000 clones, around 84% of them seen just once. This CDR3 region has 17 residues. V gave up 0 bases and J gave up 2 bases, with 16 bases separating them. CDR1 and CDR2 (germline): SGHRS, YFSETQ. The validation cohort, a group of over a hundred subjects, included the donors and was separate from the approximately 660-subject first cohort. The sample comes from a study of cytomegalovirus exposure and HLA in healthy donors. Overall study findings and caveats: Associated with cytomegalovirus, according to the listing, were 150 to 200 TCR beta chains. Generally TCR sequences proved uncommon, though certain public TCRs appeared in numerous donors.

J is TRBJ2-3 and V is TRBV5-1; D is unclear. The source of this sequence is a man aged 18 to 29 in good health and CMV-seropositive. Sequencing was performed on PBMCs. The CDR3 nucleotides read TGCGCCAGCAGCTTGGGGCTAGTGGATCGGGTCACAGATACGCAGTATTTT. This codes for CASSLGLVDRVTDTQYF.